This T cell receptor (beta chain) emerged from a study of blood T cell repertoires in COVID-19. Method: immunoSEQ multiplex PCR; TCRdb's copy keeps in-frame clones and lacks some. This sample carries about 340,000 clones, approximately 86% of them seen once, and the ten largest clones take 4% to 5.5%. Participants, about 18 to 90 years old, spanned 25 or so US areas. Clinical history as reported by participants underpinned cohort assignment. CDR1 and CDR2 (germline): MNHEY, SVGAGI. Trimming stripped 2 bases from V and 2 bases from J, with 6 bases between. This CDR3 spans 13 amino acids. The source material was PBMCs or T cells enriched from blood (not recorded which). The source of this sequence is a woman aged 40-49 years with acute COVID-19. The V gene is TRBV6-5, the J gene TRBJ1-2, with D tentatively TRBD1 (5 bases). The CDR3 sequence: CASSYGANYGYTF. The CDR3 DNA reads TGTGCCAGCAGTTACGGGGCGAACTATGGCTACACCTTC.